A single sample is the source of the 18 T cell receptor beta chains below, sequenced in a study of metastatic and nonmetastatic thyroid tumors. With MiXCR, TCRdb reprocessed the PCR reads. Seen here are a few thousand clones, approximately 34% observed once, and the top ten hold approximately 20%. Until they underwent thyroid surgery, no patient had received any treatment. The sequenced sample was adjacent normal tissue. Every receptor here comes from a female donor with papillary thyroid cancer or a benign thyroid nodule (not recorded which). Some clones in this sample may be carry-over from other donors' samples.

V is TRBV27 and J is TRBJ2-2; D might be TRBD2 (6 bases). The ends were cut back, 6 bases at V and 6 bases at J, with 17 bases in the middle. This CDR3 is built from 15 residues. Germline assignment: CDR1 MNHEY and CDR2 SMNVEV (reference sequence). DNA for the CDR3: TGTGCCAGCAGAAAAGGAGGGACTGGTCCCGGGGAGCTGTTTTTT. This sequence encodes CASRKGGTGPGELFF.

The J gene is TRBJ2-7, the V gene TRBV20-1; 7 positions agree with TRBD1. V lost 4 bases and J lost 2; bases outside the gene matches: 5. The CDR3 is 13 residues long. The germline V gene has CDR1 DFQATT and CDR2 SNEGSKA (reference sequence). CDR3 protein: CSATRQGPYEQYF. CDR3 DNA sequence: TGCAGTGCTACACGACAGGGACCCTACGAGCAGTACTTC.

This clone is labeled as medium-sized. The chain couples TRBV4-1 to TRBJ2-3; the D gene is possibly TRBD1 (6 bases). V was pared by 3 bases and J by 2 bases, with 15 bases between. Germline CDR1 and CDR2: MGHRA and YSYEKL. This CDR3 contains 16 residues. In DNA, the CDR3 is TGCGCCAGCAGCCAGCTAACGGGACACAACACAGATACGCAGTATTTT. It is translated as CASSQLTGHNTDTQYF.

In its sample, this clone is medium-sized (0.01 to 0.1%). This rearrangement joins TRBV20-1 to TRBJ2-1; D possibly corresponds to TRBD2 (5 bases). The V and J ends lost 0 bases and 7 bases respectively, with 19 bases between them. Germline V gene data show CDR1 as DFQATT and CDR2 as SNEGSKA (reference sequence). This CDR3 is built from 16 residues. Written as DNA, the CDR3 is TGCAGTGCTAGAGATGGGTCGCGGGTGGCCGGGAATGAGCAGTTCTTC. Encoded protein: CSARDGSRVAGNEQFF.

The chain combines TRBV6-1 with TRBJ1-2, with 10 bases identical to TRBD1. V was pared by 0 bases and J by 7 bases, with 5 bases of the junction left unmatched. CDR3 length: 15 amino acids. The germline gives CDR1 MNHNS, CDR2 SASEGT. CDR3 DNA: TGTGCCAGCAGTGAAGCGACAGGGGGCTGGGGTGGCTACACCTTC. Translated: CASSEATGGWGGYTF.

Worth noting for this clone: The junction departs from germline at one end; a sequencing error may be responsible. The chain employs TRBV12-3 or TRBV12-4 and TRBJ2-1; D gene unclear. This CDR3 is built from 15 residues. The CDR3 sequence is CVSSLGVGADDEQFF. In DNA, the CDR3 is TGTGTCAGCAGTTTGGGTGTGGGCGCAGACGATGAGCAGTTCTTC.

Within the sample, this clone is medium-sized (0.01 to 0.1%). The DNA of the CDR3 is TGTGCCAGCAGCCAAGGGGAGACCCGGGGTCCGGTGTTTTTT. This gives the protein CASSQGETRGPVFF. The J gene is TRBJ1-4, the V gene TRBV3-1; D unclear. V was shortened by 1 base and J by 15 bases, with 18 bases between the two germline ends. CDR1 is LGHDT, CDR2 YNNKEL, per germline (reference sequence). This CDR3 is 14 amino acids long.

This clone was recorded only once. The chain has TRBV5-1 and TRBJ1-2, with 10 bases lining up with TRBD1. Trimming cost V 3 bases and J 7 bases; bases outside gene matches: 9. This CDR3 has 15 amino acids. Germline V CDR1 and CDR2: SGHRS, YFSETQ. CDR3 DNA: TGCGCCAGCAGCTCCGGACAGGGGGAAGAGGGTGGCTACACCTTC. Its translation: CASSSGQGEEGGYTF.

As to this clone: One junction end disagrees with the germline gene, perhaps due to a read error. The chain joins TRBV2 to TRBJ1-1; unclear D gene. Germline V gene data show CDR1 as SNHLY and CDR2 as FYNNEI. This CDR3 region has 11 residues. CDR3 sequence: CASSTANKRIF. CDR3 sequence (DNA): TGTGCCAGCAGTACTGCTAACAAGCGGATCTTT.

The J gene is TRBJ2-2, the V gene TRBV20-1; either TRBD1 or TRBD2 may fit D (6 bases each). From germline, CDR1 is DFQATT and CDR2 SNEGSKA (reference sequence). The CDR3 sequence is 16 residues long. Trimming shortened V by 2 bases and J by 0 bases, and 13 bases separated the two germline ends. This CDR3 reads CSARLRGPANTGELFF. CDR3 bases: TGCAGTGCTAGACTTCGGGGGCCGGCGAACACCGGGGAGCTGTTTTTT.

Within the sample, this clone is large. V is TRBV12-3 or TRBV12-4 and J is TRBJ2-3; D is possibly TRBD2 (5 bases). Trimming took off 2 bases at V and 7 bases at J, with 19 bases between the two ends. The length of the CDR3 is 16 residues. In DNA form, the CDR3 reads TGTGCCAGCAGTTTAACCAGCGGAGACGTTACAAATACGCAGTATTTT. Its translation is CASSLTSGDVTNTQYF.

In the case of this clone: The junction shows a germline mismatch at one end, possibly a read error. The chain joins TRBV6-4 to TRBJ2-3; possibly TRBD1 or TRBD2 for D (5 bases each). The germline V gene encodes CDR1 MRHNA and CDR2 SNTAGT. The CDR3 runs 17 residues. DNA of the CDR3: TGTCCCAGCAGTGACCGACGGGGCGGGTCGGACACAGTTACGCAGTATTTT. Its protein product is CPSSDRRGGSDTVTQYF.

The V and J genes are TRBV20-1 and TRBJ2-1; 14 nucleotides line up with TRBD2. The V gene end was trimmed by 3 bases and the J gene end by 9 bases; junction bases not matched to a gene: 13. CDR3 size: 17 residues. Germline V gene data show CDR1 as DFQATT and CDR2 as SNEGSKA (reference sequence). The CDR3 spells CSARGFGLAGGLGEQFF. The CDR3, as DNA: TGCAGTGCTAGGGGTTTTGGACTAGCGGGAGGACTCGGTGAGCAGTTCTTC.

This clone has just a few counts. V and J are TRBV6-9 and TRBJ2-7; D might be TRBD1 (6 bases). V lost 2 bases and J lost 4, with 9 bases in between. The germline V gene encodes CDR1 MNHGY and CDR2 SVAAGI. The CDR3 extends over 13 amino acids. This CDR3 is CASSYSRGYEQYF. The DNA of the CDR3 is TGTGCCAGCAGTTATAGCAGGGGTTACGAGCAGTACTTC.

The V and J genes are TRBV28 and TRBJ1-2, with TRBD1 identical over 8 bases. V was clipped by 7 bases and J by 3 bases; unmatched bases: 7. This CDR3 contains 14 residues. CDR1 is MDHEN and CDR2 is SYDVKM in the germline V gene. In DNA form, the CDR3 reads TGTGCCAGCACCCAGGGGGCCTCCTACTATGGCTACACCTTC. Translated: CASTQGASYYGYTF.

This clone is termed large. The chain combines TRBV12-3 or TRBV12-4 with TRBJ2-1; D is perhaps TRBD1 or TRBD2 (6 bases each). The V and J ends lost 6 bases and 7 bases respectively, with 10 bases between them. CDR3 length: 12 residues. The CDR3 is CASSRGGNEQFF. CDR3 nucleotide sequence: TGTGCCAGCAGCCGAGGGGGGAATGAGCAGTTCTTC.

CDR3 nucleotide sequence: TGTGCCAGCAGCTTGGGTGACAGGCCGAACACTGAAGCTTTCTTT. It encodes CASSLGDRPNTEAFF. The genes are TRBV11-1 and TRBJ1-1, with D perhaps matching TRBD1 (6 bases). Germline CDR1 is SGHAT and CDR2 is FQDESV (reference sequence). This CDR3 has 15 residues. The germline V and J ends were trimmed by 3 bases and 1 base, with 12 bases remaining between them.

This clone was seen only a few times. The chain recombines TRBV6-2 or TRBV6-3 with TRBJ2-7; D is uncertain. Trimming took 4 bases from V and 4 from J, leaving 5 bases between them. Germline assignment: CDR1 MNHEY and CDR2 SVGEGT. The CDR3 spans 11 residues. The DNA for the CDR3 is TGTGCCAGCAGTTCGAGATACGAGCAGTACTTC. This encodes CASSSRYEQYF.